What follows are 30 T cell receptor beta chains derived from one specimen sequenced in a study of metastatic and nonmetastatic thyroid tumors. Not a single patient had been given any form of treatment at any point before undergoing thyroid surgery. TCRdb ran MiXCR on the PCR reads. Here the sample spans roughly 34,000 clones, 33% being singletons. Input material: tumor tissue. Source of these receptors: a female donor with papillary thyroid cancer or a benign thyroid nodule (not recorded which). Some clones in this sample may be carry-over from other donors' samples.

The chain recombines TRBV5-1 with TRBJ1-2, with 7 bases matching TRBD1. Germline V gene lookup returns CDR1 SGHRS and CDR2 YFSETQ. This CDR3 region has 14 residues. The V segment lost 4 bases and the J segment 4 bases; nucleotides outside the gene matches: 7. CDR3 DNA sequence: TGCGCCAGCAGCGTCGACAGGGCCGGCTATGGCTACACCTTC. Its protein product is CASSVDRAGYGYTF. The entire variable domain, with the rest obtained from reference TRBV5-1 and TRBJ1-2, is as follows: KAGVTQTPRYLIKTRGQQVTLSCSPISGHRSVSWYQQTPGQGLQFLFEYFSETQRNKGNFPGRFSGRQFSNSRSEMNVSTLELGDSALYLCASSVDRAGYGYTFGSGTRLTVV.

This clone was counted between two and nine times. The chain uses TRBV28 and TRBJ1-3; 7 bases are a match to TRBD1. The V gene end was trimmed by 6 bases and the J gene end by 4 bases; junction bases not matched to a gene: 9. Per the germline V gene, CDR1 is MDHEN and CDR2 is SYDVKM. This CDR3 spans 15 amino acids. CDR3 protein: CASSEGALAGNTIYF. As DNA, the CDR3 is TGTGCCAGCAGCGAGGGGGCTTTAGCGGGAAACACCATATATTTT.

This chain links TRBV20-1 with TRBJ2-5; 9 bases fit TRBD2. CDR1 is DFQATT, CDR2 SNEGSKA, per germline (reference sequence). V lost 0 bases to trimming and J lost 5 bases; unmatched junction nucleotides: 7. The CDR3 extends over 15 amino acids. The CDR3 coding sequence is TGCAGTGCTAGAGATGGGACTAGCCCCCGGGAGACCCAGTACTTC. Translated, it gives CSARDGTSPRETQYF.

This chain connects TRBV12-5 to TRBJ1-1; D call uncertain. V shed 0 bases and J shed 5 bases, with 7 bases lying between them. CDR1 is LGHNT, CDR2 FRNRAP, per germline. This CDR3 has 13 amino acids. The CDR3 sequence is CASGLVLGTEAFF. For the CDR3, the DNA is TGTGCTAGTGGTTTGGTACTTGGGACTGAAGCTTTCTTT.

This clone was recorded a few times. The chain carries TRBV20-1 and TRBJ1-2, with TRBD1 matching 9 bases. This CDR3 is built from 15 residues. CDR1 is DFQATT, CDR2 SNEGSKA, per germline (reference sequence). Trimming removed 5 bases from V and 0 bases from J; junction bases left unmatched: 7. In DNA, the CDR3 is TGCAGTGCTGAGACCTGGACAGGGGCTAACTATGGCTACACCTTC. Its translation is CSAETWTGANYGYTF.

The chain joins TRBV20-1 to TRBJ2-1; 9 nucleotides match TRBD1. Germline CDR1 is DFQATT and CDR2 is SNEGSKA (reference sequence). The J segment lost 7 bases and the V segment lost 1 base, leaving 11 bases of the junction unmatched. This CDR3 region has 16 residues. The CDR3 spells CSARAGTGRGRNEQFF. CDR3 bases: TGCAGTGCTAGAGCTGGGACAGGGCGAGGAAGGAATGAGCAGTTCTTC.

This clone appeared a few times. V and J are TRBV28 and TRBJ2-1; the match to TRBD2 covers 7 bases. Germline V gene data show CDR1 as MDHEN and CDR2 as SYDVKM. CDR3 size: 14 residues. The V segment lost 3 bases and the J segment 3 bases; nucleotides outside the gene matches: 2. CDR3: CASSLASGYNEQFF. The CDR3 region has the DNA TGTGCCAGCAGTTTGGCTAGCGGCTACAATGAGCAGTTCTTC.

The V gene is TRBV20-1, the J gene TRBJ2-7; D might be TRBD1 (6 bases). Trimming shortened V by 6 bases and J by 6 bases, and 15 bases separated the two germline ends. Germline V lookup: CDR1 DFQATT, CDR2 SNEGSKA (reference sequence). The CDR3 spans 12 residues. The CDR3 spells CSADTGRGEQYF. In nucleotides, the CDR3 is TGCAGTGCCGATACTGGCAGGGGCGAGCAGTACTTC.

The chain combines TRBV10-3 with TRBJ1-6, with D tentatively TRBD1 (5 bases). CDR1 and CDR2 from the germline V gene are ENHRY and SYGVKD. CDR3 length: 15 residues. The ends were cut back, 3 bases at V and 6 bases at J, with 12 bases in the middle. CDR3 nucleotides: TGTGCCATCAGTGATCCGGGGGAGATTAATTCACCCCTCCACTTT. This gives the protein CAISDPGEINSPLHF.

The chain uses TRBV3-1 and TRBJ2-7; 8 nucleotides line up with TRBD1. V lost 4 bases to trimming and J lost 0 bases; unmatched junction nucleotides: 5. The CDR3 is 15 amino acids. CDR1 and CDR2 from the germline V gene are LGHDT and YNNKEL (reference sequence). CDR3 coding DNA: TGTGCCAGCAGCCCGGGACAGGCGAGCTCCTACGAGCAGTACTTC. It encodes CASSPGQASSYEQYF.

By sample share, this clone is large. The chain is built from TRBV12-3 or TRBV12-4 and TRBJ2-1; 10 bases are shared with TRBD2. The CDR3 sequence is 15 residues long. Trimming took 6 bases from V and 8 from J; bases not matched to a gene: 10. The CDR3 DNA reads as TGTGCCAGCAGGGAATCTAGCGGGAGTGGTTATGAGCAGTTCTTC. It codes for CASRESSGSGYEQFF.

The chain links TRBV4-2 to TRBJ2-1, with D uncertain. V dropped 0 bases and J dropped 9 bases, with 12 bases sitting between them. The CDR3 is 14 residues long. Germline CDR1 and CDR2: LGHNA and YNFKEQ. The CDR3 sequence is CASSQDFRSLEQFF. CDR3 nucleotides: TGTGCCAGCAGCCAAGATTTTAGAAGTCTTGAGCAGTTCTTC.

This clone was seen more than once but under ten times. The chain employs TRBV6-1 and TRBJ2-7, with a tentative D call TRBD2 (5 bases). Trimming took off 5 bases at V and 1 base at J, with 15 bases between the two ends. This CDR3 has 15 residues. CDR1 is MNHNS and CDR2 is SASEGT in the germline V gene. The CDR3 sequence: CASSRPSGGSYEQYF. The CDR3 nucleotides read TGTGCCAGCAGTCGACCGAGCGGTGGGTCCTACGAGCAGTACTTC.

This clone was seen a handful of times. This chain connects TRBV6-1 to TRBJ1-6, with D tentatively TRBD1 (6 bases). The length of the CDR3 is 12 residues. CDR1 is MNHNS, CDR2 SASEGT, per germline. The V end lost 8 bases, the J end lost 9 bases, and 11 bases lay between the germline ends. CDR3 DNA: TGTGCCAGCCAGGGGAGAGGTTCACCCCTCCACTTT. This sequence encodes CASQGRGSPLHF.

This clone turned up a few times. V is TRBV5-8 and J is TRBJ1-2; D is undetermined. The CDR3 spans 12 residues. V was clipped by 4 bases and J by 4 bases, with 8 bases between them. Per germline, CDR1 SGHTS and CDR2 YDEGEE. The DNA for the CDR3 is TGTGCCAGCAGCCGCTACAGCTATGGCTACACCTTC. This codes for CASSRYSYGYTF.

The rearrangement joins TRBV12-3 or TRBV12-4 to TRBJ2-7; perhaps TRBD1 as D (5 bases). The CDR3 runs to 14 residues. Trimming removed 1 base at V and 2 bases at J, with 9 bases between. The CDR3 protein is CASSLEAGPYEQYF. DNA for the CDR3: TGTGCCAGCAGTTTAGAAGCAGGGCCCTACGAGCAGTACTTC.

This clone was found a few times. DNA for the CDR3: TGTGCCAGCAGTTTCGACAGGGGTTATAGCTACACCTTC. This sequence encodes CASSFDRGYSYTF. The chain carries TRBV28 and TRBJ1-2; 8 bases align to TRBD1. V dropped 3 bases and J dropped 9; count of bases not matched to a gene: 6. This CDR3 has 13 residues. Germline V CDR1 and CDR2: MDHEN, SYDVKM.

This clone was counted only a few times. The chain recombines TRBV28 with TRBJ1-1; 7 nucleotides match TRBD1. V lost 5 bases and J lost 4; bases outside the gene matches: 4. CDR1 is MDHEN, CDR2 SYDVKM, per germline. This CDR3 spans 13 amino acids. The CDR3 DNA reads as TGTGCCAGCAGTCCACAGGGGCCCACTGAAGCTTTCTTT. Amino acid sequence: CASSPQGPTEAFF.

This clone was recorded at least ten times. The chain has TRBV11-3 and TRBJ2-7, with D possibly matching TRBD2 (6 bases). The CDR3 totals 16 residues. Trimming stripped 10 bases from V and 3 bases from J, with 25 bases between. Germline V CDR1 and CDR2: SGHNT, YENEEA. The CDR3 DNA follows: TGTGCCACAAAGCCAAACGGAGTAGCGGAAGACTACGAGCAGTACTTC. This gives the protein CATKPNGVAEDYEQYF.

The chain employs TRBV28 and TRBJ2-5; possibly TRBD2 for D (5 bases). The CDR3 runs to 14 residues. The V gene's germline CDR1 is MDHEN and CDR2 SYDVKM. Trimming left V 3 bases short and J 0 bases short, with 8 bases between. The CDR3 DNA follows: TGTGCCAGCAGTTTCCCCGGGAACCAAGAGACCCAGTACTTC. Protein product: CASSFPGNQETQYF. The variable domain in full, with the rest retrieved from reference TRBV28 and TRBJ2-5, is DVKVTQSSRYLVKRTGEKVFLECVQDMDHENMFWYRQDPGLGLRLIYFSYDVKMKEKGDIPEGYSVSREKKERFSLILESASTNQTSMYLCASSFPGNQETQYFGPGTRLLVL.

This clone was detected a few times. This chain uses TRBV19 with TRBJ2-1; no definite D call. Germline CDR1 LNHDA, CDR2 SQIVND (reference sequence). V was pared by 5 bases and J by 0 bases, with 11 bases between. This CDR3 is 15 amino acids long. CDR3: CASSEYASSYNEQFF. CDR3 DNA: TGTGCCAGTAGTGAATACGCCAGCTCCTACAATGAGCAGTTCTTC.

The rearrangement links TRBV19 to TRBJ2-7, with D perhaps TRBD2 (5 bases). There are 12 residues in the CDR3. Trimming removed 8 bases at V and 0 bases at J, with 8 bases between. Germline values: CDR1 LNHDA, CDR2 SQIVND (reference sequence). In DNA form, the CDR3 reads TGTGCCAGTGGTGAGGGCTCCTACGAGCAGTACTTC. It codes for CASGEGSYEQYF.

Concerning this clone itself: An end of the junction does not agree with germline; a read error may underlie this. V usage is TRBV28 and J usage is TRBJ1-2; possible D gene TRBD1, 6 bases. CDR3 length: 14 amino acids. In germline, CDR1 is MDHEN, CDR2 SYDVKM. The CDR3 DNA reads TGTGCCAGCAGTTTCTCGGGACAACTCTATGCCTACACCTTC. It specifies CASSFSGQLYAYTF.

The chain employs TRBV3-1 and TRBJ2-5; D is tentatively TRBD1 or TRBD2 (6 bases each). Trimming cost V 0 bases and J 5 bases, with 10 bases left between them. The germline CDR1 and CDR2 sequences are LGHDT and YNNKEL (reference sequence). This CDR3 has 14 amino acids. This chain's CDR3 is CASSQDLGGETQYF. The CDR3 DNA sequence: TGTGCCAGCAGCCAAGATTTAGGGGGGGAGACCCAGTACTTC.

The rearrangement uses TRBV2 and TRBJ2-5; TRBD2 is a possible D gene (6 bases). The CDR3 length is 13 residues. Trimming cost V 7 bases and J 3 bases, with 12 bases left between them. CDR1 and CDR2 from the germline V gene are SNHLY and FYNNEI. CDR3 protein: CASNPTRKETQYF. CDR3 nucleotide sequence: TGTGCCAGCAATCCGACTAGAAAAGAGACCCAGTACTTC.

The chain is built from TRBV5-1 and TRBJ2-1, with D possibly being TRBD1 (6 bases). Trimming removed 5 bases at V and 4 bases at J, with 16 bases between. This CDR3 has 15 residues. In germline, CDR1 is SGHRS, CDR2 YFSETQ. The CDR3 sequence: CASSTRLQGYNEQFF. In nucleotides, the CDR3 is TGCGCCAGCAGTACGAGGCTCCAGGGGTACAATGAGCAGTTCTTC. Full variable domain (remainder filled in from reference TRBV5-1 and TRBJ2-1): KAGVTQTPRYLIKTRGQQVTLSCSPISGHRSVSWYQQTPGQGLQFLFEYFSETQRNKGNFPGRFSGRQFSNSRSEMNVSTLELGDSALYLCASSTRLQGYNEQFFGPGTRLTVL.

Details on this clone: Its ends do not fully match the called genes, so a read error is possible. V and J are TRBV7-9 and TRBJ2-7; no firm D call. Germline values: CDR1 SEHNR, CDR2 FQNEAQ (reference sequence). The CDR3 has 12 residues. For the CDR3, the DNA is TGTGCTAGCAGCTTAGAGAGATCCGAGCAGTACTTC. Protein sequence: CASSLERSEQYF. The whole variable domain, filled in from reference TRBV7-9 and TRBJ2-7, reads DTGVSQNPRHKITKRGQNVTFRCDPISEHNRLYWYRQTLGQGPEFLTYFQNEAQLEKSRLLSDRFSAERPKGSFSTLEIQRTEQGDSAMYLCASSLERSEQYFGPGTRLTVT.

This clone was seen once. J is TRBJ2-7 and V is TRBV20-1, with 9 bases matching TRBD1. V lost 3 bases and J lost 3; bases outside the gene matches: 9. From germline, CDR1 is DFQATT and CDR2 SNEGSKA (reference sequence). The length of the CDR3 is 15 residues. In nucleotides, the CDR3 is TGCAGTGCTAGTCGGCCTGGACAGGGGAACTACGAGCAGTACTTC. Protein sequence: CSASRPGQGNYEQYF.

This clone came up a few times. A read error may explain this, as a much larger clone is one base away. The sample carries other DNA sequences with the same CDR3. This chain uses TRBV27 with TRBJ1-5; TRBD1 might be the D (5 bases). The CDR3 totals 17 residues. Germline loops: CDR1 MNHEY, CDR2 SMNVEV (reference sequence). The CDR3 loop is CASSLTGGRNGNQPQHF. The CDR3 DNA reads as TGTGCCAGCAGTTTGACGGGGGGGAGGAATGGCAATCAGCCACAGCATTTT.

This sequence joins TRBV24-1 and TRBJ2-3, with D maybe TRBD2 (7 bases). The V gene's germline CDR1 is KGHDR and CDR2 SFDVKD. This CDR3 comprises 13 residues. Trimming cost V 12 bases and J 3 bases, with 15 bases left between them. This CDR3 is CAARGGSTDTQYF. In DNA, the CDR3 is TGTGCCGCGAGGGGGGGAAGTACAGATACGCAGTATTTT.